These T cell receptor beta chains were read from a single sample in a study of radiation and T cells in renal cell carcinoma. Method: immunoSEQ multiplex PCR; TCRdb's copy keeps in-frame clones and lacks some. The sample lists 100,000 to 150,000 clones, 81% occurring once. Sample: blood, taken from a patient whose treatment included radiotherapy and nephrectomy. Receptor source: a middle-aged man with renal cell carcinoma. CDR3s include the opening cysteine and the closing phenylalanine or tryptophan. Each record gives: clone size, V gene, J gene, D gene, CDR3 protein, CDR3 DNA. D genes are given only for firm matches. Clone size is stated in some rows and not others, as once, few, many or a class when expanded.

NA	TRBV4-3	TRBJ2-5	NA	CASSQLRGAETQYF	TGCGCCAGCAGCCAATTGAGGGGTGCGGAGACCCAGTACTTC
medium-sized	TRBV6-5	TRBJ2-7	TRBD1	CASSLLGQGSEQYF	TGTGCCAGCAGCCTCTTGGGACAGGGCAGCGAGCAGTACTTC
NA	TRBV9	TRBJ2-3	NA	CASRGVTATQYF	TGTGCCAGCAGGGGGGTGACAGCTACGCAGTATTTT
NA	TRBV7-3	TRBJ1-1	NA	CASSFRGPDTEAFF	TGTGCCAGCAGCTTCCGGGGGCCGGACACTGAAGCTTTCTTT
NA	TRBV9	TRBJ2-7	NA	CASSVGVVTYEQYF	TGTGCCAGCAGCGTAGGAGTCGTCACCTACGAGCAGTACTTC
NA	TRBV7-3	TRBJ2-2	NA	CASSYVHGPGELFF	TGTGCCAGCAGCTATGTGCATGGCCCCGGGGAGCTGTTTTTT
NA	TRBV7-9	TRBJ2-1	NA	CASSLVGREQFF	TGTGCCAGCAGCTTAGTGGGCAGGGAGCAGTTCTTC
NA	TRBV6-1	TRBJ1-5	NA	CASRVWKFGNQPQHF	TGTGCCAGCAGGGTTTGGAAGTTTGGCAATCAGCCCCAGCATTTT
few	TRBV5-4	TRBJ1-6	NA	CASSLGGFSPLHF	TGTGCCAGCAGCTTGGGAGGTTTCTCACCCCTCCACTTT
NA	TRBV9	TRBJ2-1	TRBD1	CASSVNVRGFNEQFF	TGTGCCAGCAGCGTAAATGTCAGGGGGTTCAATGAGCAGTTCTTC
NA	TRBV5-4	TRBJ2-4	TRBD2	CASSPGLAGGKNIQYF	TGTGCCAGCAGCCCTGGACTAGCGGGAGGGAAAAACATTCAGTACTTC
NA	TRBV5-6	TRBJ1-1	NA	CASSTPTGGRGNEAFF	TGTGCCAGCAGCACCCCCACCGGGGGGCGCGGAAATGAAGCTTTCTTT
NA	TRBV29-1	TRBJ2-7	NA	CSVSSDRYEQYF	TGCAGCGTTTCTAGCGATCGGTACGAGCAGTACTTC
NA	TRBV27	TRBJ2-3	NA	CASSLTGGEVPDTQYF	TGTGCCAGCAGTTTAACAGGGGGGGAGGTTCCAGATACGCAGTATTTT
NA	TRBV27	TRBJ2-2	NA	CASGFQGAGELFF	TGTGCCAGCGGATTCCAGGGTGCCGGGGAGCTGTTTTTT
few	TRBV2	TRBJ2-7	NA	CASSERPGYEQYF	TGTGCCAGCAGTGAACGGCCAGGGTACGAGCAGTACTTC
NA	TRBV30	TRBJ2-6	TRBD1	CAWRRGTGRSGANVLTF	TGTGCCTGGAGGCGGGGGACAGGGAGATCTGGGGCCAACGTCCTGACTTTC
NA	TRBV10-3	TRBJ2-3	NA	CAISEPNYDSLQSTDTQYF	TGTGCCATCAGTGAGCCTAATTACGACAGCCTACAAAGCACAGATACGCAGTATTTT
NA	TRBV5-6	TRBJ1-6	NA	CASSLEARISNSPLHF	TGTGCCAGCAGCTTGGAGGCCAGAATCTCTAATTCACCCCTCCACTTT
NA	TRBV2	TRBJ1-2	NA	CASRKGELGGLYGYTF	TGTGCCAGCAGGAAGGGAGAATTAGGAGGGCTCTATGGCTACACCTTC
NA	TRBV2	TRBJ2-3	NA	CASSEGWDTQYF	TGTGCCAGCAGTGAAGGGTGGGATACGCAGTATTTT
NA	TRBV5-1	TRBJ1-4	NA	CASSLSPGYQEKYRKLFF	TGCGCCAGCAGCTTGAGTCCAGGATACCAAGAGAAGTATCGAAAACTGTTTTTT
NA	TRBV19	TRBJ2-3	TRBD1	CASSIAGQVFDTQYF	TGTGCCAGTAGTATAGCGGGACAGGTTTTTGATACGCAGTATTTT
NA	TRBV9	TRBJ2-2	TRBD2	CASSGGGGGNTGELFF	TGTGCCAGCAGCGGAGGCGGGGGAGGGAACACCGGGGAGCTGTTTTTT
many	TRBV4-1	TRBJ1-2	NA	CASSPVGGVINYGYTF	TGCGCCAGCAGCCCCGTTGGGGGGGTTATTAACTATGGCTACACCTTC
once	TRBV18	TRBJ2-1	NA	CASSNGLRNEQFF	TGTGCCAGCTCGAACGGGTTACGCAATGAGCAGTTCTTC
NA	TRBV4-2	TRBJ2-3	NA	CASSQVAASTVATQYF	TGTGCCAGCAGCCAAGTCGCAGCCAGCACCGTAGCTACGCAGTATTTT
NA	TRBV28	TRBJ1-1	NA	CASTRQLNTEAFF	TGTGCCAGCACCCGACAGCTGAACACTGAAGCTTTCTTT
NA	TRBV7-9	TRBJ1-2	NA	CASSLGQASGYTF	TGTGCCAGCAGCTTAGGACAGGCCTCCGGCTACACCTTC
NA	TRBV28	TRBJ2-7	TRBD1	CASAPGQAYEQYF	TGTGCCAGCGCACCGGGACAGGCATACGAGCAGTACTTC
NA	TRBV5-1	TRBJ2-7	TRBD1	CASSSDGTAEQYF	TGCGCCAGCAGCTCCGACGGGACAGCCGAGCAGTACTTC
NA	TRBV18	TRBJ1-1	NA	CASSPRGSMNTEAFF	TGTGCCAGCTCACCTCGAGGCAGTATGAACACTGAAGCTTTCTTT
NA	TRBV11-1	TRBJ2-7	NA	CASSPGLYYEQYF	TGTGCCAGCAGCCCTGGGCTATACTACGAGCAGTACTTC
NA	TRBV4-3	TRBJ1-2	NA	CASSQATGTNYGYTF	TGCGCCAGCAGCCAGGCGACAGGAACTAACTATGGCTACACCTTC
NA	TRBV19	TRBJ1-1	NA	CASSMGGFAEAFF	TGTGCCAGTAGTATGGGAGGTTTCGCTGAAGCTTTCTTT
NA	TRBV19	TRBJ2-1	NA	CASSVDGSNEQFF	TGTGCCAGTAGTGTGGACGGCAGCAATGAGCAGTTCTTC
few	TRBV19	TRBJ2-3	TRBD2	CASSQRGGTDTQYF	TGTGCCAGTAGCCAGCGGGGGGGCACAGATACGCAGTATTTT
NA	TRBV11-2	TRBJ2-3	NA	CASSLDWSYTDTQYF	TGTGCCAGCAGCTTAGACTGGTCTTACACAGATACGCAGTATTTT
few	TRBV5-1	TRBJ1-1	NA	CASSLDVNTEAFF	TGCGCCAGCAGCTTGGACGTGAACACTGAAGCTTTCTTT
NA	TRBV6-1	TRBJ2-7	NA	CASSELGDPGFPNEQYF	TGTGCCAGCAGTGAACTAGGGGATCCTGGTTTTCCCAACGAGCAGTACTTC
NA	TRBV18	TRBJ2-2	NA	CASSILRGELFF	TGTGCCAGCTCAATCCTTCGGGGGGAGCTGTTTTTT
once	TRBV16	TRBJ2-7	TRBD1	CASSPLGTGGTSEQYF	TGTGCCAGCAGCCCTCTCGGGACAGGGGGTACGAGCGAGCAGTACTTC
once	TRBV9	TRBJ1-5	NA	CASSADGSRDQPQHF	TGTGCCAGCAGCGCGGACGGTAGCAGGGATCAGCCCCAGCATTTT
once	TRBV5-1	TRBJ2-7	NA	CASSLTVSYEQYF	TGCGCCAGCAGCTTGACGGTCTCCTACGAGCAGTACTTC
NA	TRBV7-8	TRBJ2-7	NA	CASSHNRRYEQYF	TGTGCCAGCAGCCACAATAGGAGATACGAGCAGTACTTC
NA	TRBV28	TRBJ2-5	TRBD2	CASSILAGETQYF	TGTGCCAGCAGTATACTAGCGGGGGAGACCCAGTACTTC
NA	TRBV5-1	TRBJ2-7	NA	CASSFGTGGYEQYF	TGCGCCAGCAGCTTTGGGACTGGGGGCTACGAGCAGTACTTC
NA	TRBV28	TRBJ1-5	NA	CASRKEGRGFGNQPQHF	TGTGCCAGCAGAAAAGAGGGCAGGGGTTTTGGCAATCAGCCCCAGCATTTT
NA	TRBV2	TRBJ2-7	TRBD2	CASSDATSGIYEQYF	TGTGCCAGCAGTGATGCGACTAGCGGGATTTACGAGCAGTACTTC
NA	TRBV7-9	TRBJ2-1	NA	CASTPGNEQFF	TGTGCCAGCACGCCGGGCAATGAGCAGTTCTTC
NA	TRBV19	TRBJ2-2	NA	CASSIQPHTGELFF	TGTGCCAGTAGTATCCAGCCACACACCGGGGAGCTGTTTTTT
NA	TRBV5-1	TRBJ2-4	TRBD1	CASSFVSGGAAKNIQYF	TGCGCCAGCAGCTTCGTGTCAGGGGGCGCGGCCAAAAACATTCAGTACTTC
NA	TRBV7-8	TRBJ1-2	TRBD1	CASSPGGVADRPYGYTF	TGTGCCAGCAGCCCCGGCGGTGTGGCGGACAGGCCCTATGGCTACACCTTC
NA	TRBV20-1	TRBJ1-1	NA	CSASRLAEAFF	TGCAGTGCTAGTAGGCTTGCTGAAGCTTTCTTT
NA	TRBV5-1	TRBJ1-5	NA	CASSLWGAQDQPQHF	TGCGCCAGCAGCTTGTGGGGGGCCCAGGATCAGCCCCAGCATTTT
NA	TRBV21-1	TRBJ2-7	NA	CASTRDRGPLNLDEQYF	TGTGCCAGCACCAGGGACAGGGGGCCACTAAATTTGGACGAGCAGTACTTC